This passage covers 26 T cell receptor beta chains from one sample sequenced in a study of metastatic and nonmetastatic thyroid tumors. TCRdb reprocessed the PCR reads via MiXCR. The sample has some 37,000 clones, 20% seen once. Each patient went into thyroid surgery without having received any treatment. The sequencing sample was made of blood. These TCRs come from a female donor with papillary thyroid cancer or a benign thyroid nodule (not recorded which). Some clones in this sample may be carry-over from other donors' samples.

This clone was observed a few times. The V gene is TRBV5-1, the J gene TRBJ1-2; D is unresolved. Trimming pared 0 bases from V and 7 bases from J, leaving 7 bases between. CDR1 and CDR2 from the germline V gene are SGHRS and YFSETQ. This CDR3 contains 12 residues. CDR3 sequence: CASSLGGTGYTF. DNA for the CDR3: TGCGCCAGCAGCTTGGGGGGAACTGGCTACACCTTC.

This clone was counted many times. The genes are TRBV19 and TRBJ1-3; D is ambiguous. The CDR3 runs 13 residues. V was pared by 6 bases and J by 6 bases, with 12 bases between. The V gene's germline CDR1 is LNHDA and CDR2 SQIVND (reference sequence). The CDR3 region has the DNA TGTGCCAGTAGCCTTGGGAACGAAAACACCATATATTTT. Encoded protein: CASSLGNENTIYF.

This clone was detected only a few times. This chain connects TRBV4-2 to TRBJ2-3, with 9 bases matching TRBD2. The V gene's germline CDR1 is LGHNA and CDR2 YNFKEQ. After removal of 0 bases from V and 2 bases from J, the junction contained 9 bases not matched to a gene. There are 18 residues in the CDR3. This chain's CDR3 is CASSQDGKAGGNTDTQYF. The CDR3 DNA sequence: TGTGCCAGCAGCCAAGACGGAAAAGCGGGAGGCAACACAGATACGCAGTATTTT.

The chain employs TRBV5-1 and TRBJ1-1; D remains unclear. Trimming shortened V by 4 bases and J by 5 bases, and 18 bases separated the two germline ends. CDR1 is SGHRS and CDR2 is YFSETQ in the germline V gene. This CDR3 comprises 15 residues. The CDR3 spells CASSMDYSGQTEAFF. The CDR3 nucleotides read TGCGCCAGCAGCATGGATTATTCGGGCCAAACTGAAGCTTTCTTT.

This clone has ten or more counts. This rearrangement joins TRBV11-1 to TRBJ1-1; 11 nucleotides match TRBD1. The germline CDR1 and CDR2 sequences are SGHAT and FQDESV (reference sequence). The CDR3 is 16 residues long. V dropped 5 bases and J dropped 5; count of bases not matched to a gene: 10. CDR3 nucleotides: TGTGCCAGCAGCATGGACAGGGGGCGCGTTGTGACTGAAGCTTTCTTT. Amino acids: CASSMDRGRVVTEAFF.

This clone was counted ten times or more. The chain recombines TRBV5-1 with TRBJ2-7; D unresolved. V lost 2 bases and J lost 2, with 8 bases in between. This CDR3 comprises 13 residues. Germline-derived CDR1 and CDR2 are SGHRS and YFSETQ. CDR3 bases: TGCGCCAGCAGCTTTGAGAGTACCTACGAGCAGTACTTC. It encodes CASSFESTYEQYF.

This clone was counted many times. J is TRBJ1-5 and V is TRBV10-2, with D unclear. The CDR3 has 12 residues. From germline, CDR1 is WSHSY and CDR2 SAAADI. Trimming took 2 bases from V and 9 from J, leaving 8 bases between them. As DNA, the CDR3 is TGCGCCAGCAGTGAGCCAAGTGGGCCCCAGCATTTT. Amino acids: CASSEPSGPQHF.

This clone was counted between two and nine times. The gene calls are TRBV28 and TRBJ1-5; D unclear. This CDR3 is built from 14 residues. V was shortened by 7 bases and J by 5 bases, with 15 bases between the two germline ends. Germline assignment: CDR1 MDHEN and CDR2 SYDVKM. CDR3 DNA: TGTGCCAGCACCGAGTGTGGAACAGATCAGCCCCAGCATTTT. Its protein is CASTECGTDQPQHF. The variable domain in full, completed from reference TRBV28 and TRBJ1-5, reads DVKVTQSSRYLVKRTGEKVFLECVQDMDHENMFWYRQDPGLGLRLIYFSYDVKMKEKGDIPEGYSVSREKKERFSLILESASTNQTSMYLCASTECGTDQPQHFGDGTRLSIL.

This clone was recorded many times. J is TRBJ1-1 and V is TRBV2; D is perhaps TRBD1 (5 bases). This CDR3 has 17 residues. V was trimmed by 6 bases and J by 0 bases, leaving 20 bases between them. Germline V gene sequence: CDR1 SNHLY, CDR2 FYNNEI. The CDR3 protein is CASSPEAGPPLNTEAFF. The CDR3 nucleotides are TGTGCCAGCAGCCCTGAGGCGGGACCACCTTTGAACACTGAAGCTTTCTTT.

This clone was detected ten times or more. The CDR3 DNA is TGTGCCACCAGCCACGACAGGGTCCAAAGGGAGACCCAGTACTTC. Translation gives CATSHDRVQRETQYF. This chain connects TRBV24-1 to TRBJ2-5; 7 positions agree with TRBD1. Germline lookup yields CDR1 KGHDR and CDR2 SFDVKD. V lost 7 bases, J lost 5 bases, and 12 bases stayed unmatched. The CDR3 length is 15 residues.

The chain joins TRBV20-1 to TRBJ2-5; TRBD1 matches at 7 bases. The V gene's germline CDR1 is DFQATT and CDR2 SNEGSKA (reference sequence). The CDR3 extends over 14 amino acids. The J segment lost 1 base and the V segment lost 2 bases, leaving 4 bases of the junction unmatched. The CDR3 coding sequence is TGCAGTGCTAGACAAGGGACAGCCCAAGAGACCCAGTACTTC. It codes for CSARQGTAQETQYF.

This clone occurred many times. Other nucleotide sequences in the sample specify the same CDR3. The V call is TRBV24-1, the J call TRBJ2-2; D gene ambiguous. CDR1 and CDR2 (germline): KGHDR, SFDVKD. This CDR3 is built from 15 residues. The V and J ends lost 4 bases and 7 bases respectively, with 15 bases between them. CDR3 DNA sequence: TGTGCCACCAGTGACGCCGCGAGACCCGTCGGGGAGCTGTTTTTT. This translates into CATSDAARPVGELFF.

This sequence joins TRBV20-1 and TRBJ1-5, with 9 bases lining up with TRBD1. V was pared by 6 bases and J by 2 bases, with 17 bases of the junction left unmatched. CDR1 is DFQATT, CDR2 SNEGSKA, per germline (reference sequence). The CDR3 extends over 18 amino acids. This chain's CDR3 is CSASGGQGQRSGNQPQHF. The CDR3 DNA is TGCAGTGCCTCTGGGGGACAGGGCCAGCGAAGCGGCAATCAGCCCCAGCATTTT.

This sequence joins TRBV9 and TRBJ1-6; 7 bases line up with TRBD1. V lost 6 bases and J lost 13; bases outside the gene matches: 10. Germline V gives CDR1 SGDLS, CDR2 YYNGEE. The CDR3 runs 13 residues. Here the CDR3 reads CASNRDSLAPLHF. The CDR3 DNA sequence: TGTGCCAGCAACAGGGACAGCCTAGCCCCCCTCCACTTT.

This clone was picked up many times. The chain is built from TRBV28 and TRBJ2-5; 7 nucleotides match TRBD2. Germline CDR1 is MDHEN and CDR2 is SYDVKM. The CDR3 sequence is 16 residues long. The junction had 11 bases not matched to a gene; V was cut back by 4 bases and J by 3 bases. For the CDR3, the DNA is TGTGCCAGCAGTTCCCGGGGGGAAGCTAGAAAAGAGACCCAGTACTTC. It translates to CASSSRGEARKETQYF.

This clone was seen many times. This chain joins TRBV30 and TRBJ2-7; TRBD2 aligns across 9 bases. V dropped 0 bases and J dropped 3; count of bases not matched to a gene: 9. This CDR3 contains 16 residues. The germline CDR1 and CDR2 sequences are GTSNPN and SVGIG (reference sequence). Written as DNA, the CDR3 is TGTGCCTGGAGTGTACGGGGGCTAGCGGGAAACTACGAGCAGTACTTC. This encodes CAWSVRGLAGNYEQYF.

This clone was detected many times. The genes are TRBV12-3 or TRBV12-4 and TRBJ1-1; D unresolved. V lost 1 base to trimming and J lost 6 bases, with 15 bases between them. This CDR3 is built from 15 residues. The CDR3 loop is CASSLVSVITPEAFF. The CDR3 bases are TGTGCCAGCAGTTTAGTATCCGTTATAACTCCTGAAGCTTTCTTT.

The J gene is TRBJ2-1, the V gene TRBV5-1; the D is unclear. Germline assignment: CDR1 SGHRS and CDR2 YFSETQ. The CDR3 extends over 14 amino acids. Trimming took off 1 base at V and 6 bases at J, with 11 bases between the two ends. CDR3 sequence: CASSLRPKVNEQFF. The CDR3 DNA follows: TGCGCCAGCAGCTTGCGTCCTAAGGTCAATGAGCAGTTCTTC.

V and J are TRBV12-5 and TRBJ2-3; D perhaps matches TRBD2 (5 bases). The V gene lost 1 base and the J gene lost 2 bases, with 13 bases spanning the gap. This CDR3 comprises 16 residues. CDR1 is LGHNT, CDR2 FRNRAP, per germline. The CDR3 loop reads CASGLAGVWNTDTQYF. CDR3 nucleotide sequence: TGTGCTAGTGGTTTGGCCGGGGTGTGGAACACAGATACGCAGTATTTT. The whole variable domain, filled in from reference TRBV12-5 and TRBJ2-3, reads DARVTQTPRHKVTEMGQEVTMRCQPILGHNTVFWYRQTMMQGLELLAYFRNRAPLDDSGMPKDRFSAEMPDATLATLKIQPSEPRDSAVYFCASGLAGVWNTDTQYFGPGTRLTVL.

By sample fraction, this clone is medium-sized. The chain couples TRBV28 to TRBJ2-7, with D unresolved. The CDR3 is made up of 11 amino acids. Trimming removed 6 bases from V and 5 bases from J, with 8 bases in between. CDR1 is MDHEN, CDR2 SYDVKM, per germline. This CDR3 reads CASRIQHEQYF. The CDR3 region has the DNA TGTGCCAGCAGAATCCAGCACGAGCAGTACTTC.

As to this clone: A much larger clone lies one base from this, so it may be a read error. The genes are TRBV5-1 and TRBJ2-5, with a possible D match to TRBD1 (5 bases). The CDR3 consists of 15 residues. V was cut by 6 bases and J by 2 bases, with 17 bases left in between. Germline CDR1 is SGHRS and CDR2 is YFSETQ. The CDR3: CASKACPGSQETQYF. DNA for the CDR3: TGCGCCAGCAAGGCGTGCCCAGGGTCGCAAGAGACCCAGTACTTC.

This clone appeared many times. This CDR3 is CASSLTGSADTQYF. CDR3 nucleotides: TGTGCCAGCAGTTTGACAGGGAGCGCAGATACGCAGTATTTT. The V and J genes are TRBV12-3 or TRBV12-4 and TRBJ2-3, with 7 bases matching TRBD1. V lost 3 bases to trimming and J lost 4 bases; unmatched junction nucleotides: 4. CDR3 length: 14 amino acids.

Worth noting for this clone: One end of the junction does not line up with germline, which may come from a read error. The rearrangement joins TRBV15 to TRBJ1-1, with a possible D match to TRBD1 (6 bases). The CDR3 covers 15 residues. The germline CDR1 and CDR2 sequences are LNHNV and YYDKDF (reference sequence). The chain's CDR3 is CTTSRGGARNTESFF. The CDR3 coding sequence is TGTACCACCAGCAGAGGGGGGGCCAGGAACACTGAATCTTTCTTT.

By share of the sample, this clone is medium-sized. The chain carries TRBV6-1 and TRBJ2-2; no firm D call. The CDR3 contains 14 residues. Deletions cut 7 bases from V and 3 bases from J, with 12 bases between. Germline V gene data show CDR1 as MNHNS and CDR2 as SASEGT. The CDR3 is CASTAYVYTGELFF. The CDR3 region has the DNA TGTGCCAGCACTGCTTATGTGTACACCGGGGAGCTGTTTTTT.

This clone was observed many times. The genes are TRBV25-1 and TRBJ1-6; D not resolved. V lost 10 bases and J 3 bases, leaving 10 bases between the germline ends. Germline CDR1 reads MGHDK; CDR2 reads SYGVNS. This CDR3 spans 13 amino acids. This CDR3 is CATRTNYNSPLHF. In DNA form, the CDR3 reads TGTGCCACCAGGACCAACTATAATTCACCCCTCCACTTT. Full variable domain (missing parts from reference TRBV25-1 and TRBJ1-6): EADIYQTPRYLVIGTGKKITLECSQTMGHDKMYWYQQDPGMELHLIHYSYGVNSTEKGDLSSESTVSRIRTEHFPLTLESARPSHTSQYLCATRTNYNSPLHFGNGTRLTVT.

This clone came up many times. The chain combines TRBV7-9 with TRBJ2-2; D is possibly TRBD1 (6 bases). Germline V gene lookup returns CDR1 SEHNR and CDR2 FQNEAQ (reference sequence). This CDR3 comprises 14 residues. V lost 1 base, J lost 6 bases, and 9 bases lay in between. CDR3 nucleotide sequence: TGTGCCAGCAGCTTAGTAGCAGGGGCCGGGGAGCTGTTTTTT. It is translated as CASSLVAGAGELFF.